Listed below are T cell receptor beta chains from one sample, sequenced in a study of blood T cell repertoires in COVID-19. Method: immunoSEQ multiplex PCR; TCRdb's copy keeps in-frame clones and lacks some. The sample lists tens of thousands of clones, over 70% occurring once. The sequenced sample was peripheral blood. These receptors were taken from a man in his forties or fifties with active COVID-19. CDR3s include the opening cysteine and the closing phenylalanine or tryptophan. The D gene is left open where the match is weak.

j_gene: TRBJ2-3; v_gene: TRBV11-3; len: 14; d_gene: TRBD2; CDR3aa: CASSFASGPDTQYF
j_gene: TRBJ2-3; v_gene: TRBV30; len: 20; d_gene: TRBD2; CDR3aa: CAWSVWPLAGGPVGTDTQYF
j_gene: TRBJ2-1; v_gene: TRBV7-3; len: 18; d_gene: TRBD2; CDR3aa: CASSLEGTSASSYNEQFF
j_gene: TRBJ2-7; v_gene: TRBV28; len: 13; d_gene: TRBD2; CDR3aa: CASKAGGPYEQYF
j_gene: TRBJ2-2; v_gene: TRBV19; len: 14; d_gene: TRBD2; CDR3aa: CASNWGGNTGELFF
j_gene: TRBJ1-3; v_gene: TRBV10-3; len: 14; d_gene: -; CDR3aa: CAITQNVRGNTIYF
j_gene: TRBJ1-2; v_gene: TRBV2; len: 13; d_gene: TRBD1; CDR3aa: CASSERTGYGYTF
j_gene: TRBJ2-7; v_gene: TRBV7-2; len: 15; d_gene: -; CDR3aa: CASSLGSLKTYEQYF
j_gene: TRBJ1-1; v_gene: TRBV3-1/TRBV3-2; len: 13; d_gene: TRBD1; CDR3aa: CASSPHRGTEAFF
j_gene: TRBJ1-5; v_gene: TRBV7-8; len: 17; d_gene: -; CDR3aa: CASSLSGGGMANQPQHF